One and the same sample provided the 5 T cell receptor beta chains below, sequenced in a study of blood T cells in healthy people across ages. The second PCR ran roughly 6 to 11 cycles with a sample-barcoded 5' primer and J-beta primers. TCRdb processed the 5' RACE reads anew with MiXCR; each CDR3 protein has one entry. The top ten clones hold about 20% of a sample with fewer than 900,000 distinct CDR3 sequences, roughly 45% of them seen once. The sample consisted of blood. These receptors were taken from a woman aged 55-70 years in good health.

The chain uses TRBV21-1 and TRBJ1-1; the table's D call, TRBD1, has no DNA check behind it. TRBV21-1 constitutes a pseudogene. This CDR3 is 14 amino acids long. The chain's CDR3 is CASSTDRMNTEAFF. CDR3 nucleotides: TGTGCCAGCAGCACCGACAGAATGAACACTGAAGCTTTCTTT.

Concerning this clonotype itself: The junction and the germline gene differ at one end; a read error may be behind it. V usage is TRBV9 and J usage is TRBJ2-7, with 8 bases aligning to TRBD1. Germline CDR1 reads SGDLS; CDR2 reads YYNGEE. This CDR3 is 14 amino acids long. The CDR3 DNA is TGCGCCAGCAGCGCCGACAGGGGACCCTACGAGCAGTACTTC. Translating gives CASSADRGPYEQYF.

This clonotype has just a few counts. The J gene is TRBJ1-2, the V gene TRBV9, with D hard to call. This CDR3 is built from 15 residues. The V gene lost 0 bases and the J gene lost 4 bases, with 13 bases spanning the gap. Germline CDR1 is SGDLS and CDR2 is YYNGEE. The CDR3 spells CASSVDAGSAYGYTF. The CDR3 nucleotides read TGTGCCAGCAGCGTAGACGCGGGATCGGCCTATGGCTACACCTTC.

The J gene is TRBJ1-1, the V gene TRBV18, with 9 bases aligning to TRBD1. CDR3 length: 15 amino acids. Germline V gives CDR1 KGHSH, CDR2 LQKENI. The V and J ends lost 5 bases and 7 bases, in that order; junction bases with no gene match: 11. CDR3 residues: CASSKTGGRGNEAFF. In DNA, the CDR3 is TGTGCCAGCTCAAAGACAGGGGGTAGGGGAAATGAAGCTTTCTTT.

The CDR3, as DNA: TGTGCCAGCAGCTCGGGACTAGCCGCAGGCGGTACTTTGAACGAGCAGTACTTC. As protein: CASSSGLAAGGTLNEQYF. This chain uses TRBV11-2 with TRBJ2-7, with TRBD2 identical over 9 bases. Germline CDR1 SGHAT, CDR2 FQNNGV. V was pared by 4 bases and J by 5 bases, with 18 bases of the junction left unmatched. This CDR3 is 18 amino acids long.